This is a list of T cell receptor beta chains from one sample in a study of OX40 agonist ivuxolimab in advanced cancers. Produced via immunoSEQ multiplex PCR; TCRdb's table is partial and in-frame only. The sample has about 49,000 clones; approximately 86% are singletons. The starting material was CD4+ or CD8+ T cells sorted from blood, obtained in a trial of the OX40 agonist ivuxolimab. The receptors here all came from an adult with an advanced solid tumor such as melanoma, head and neck, liver or kidney cancer. The CDR3 runs from the conserved cysteine through the conserved F or W. Fields, in order: V gene, J gene, CDR3 length, CDR3 protein.

TRBV30	TRBJ2-1	13	CAWSVTGDNEQFF
TRBV5-1	TRBJ2-7	16	CASSLAYQDGPYEQYF
TRBV2	TRBJ2-7	13	CASGEGGSYEQYF
TRBV30	TRBJ2-1	15	CAWSALTSGQNEQFF
TRBV5-4	TRBJ2-3	15	CASSLSLLATDTQYF
TRBV20-1	TRBJ2-1	11	CSGGPYNEQFF
TRBV4-3	TRBJ2-7	13	CASSQAGDYEQYF
TRBV12-5	TRBJ2-5	17	CASGLGRDSGGEKTQYF
TRBV30	TRBJ2-5	15	CAWGLGASGQETQYF
TRBV7-9	TRBJ1-1	15	CASSGFGQGWTEAFF
TRBV11-2	TRBJ1-4	14	CASSSTGANEKLFF
TRBV5-4	TRBJ1-1	11	CASSRETEAFF
TRBV19	TRBJ1-3	14	CASSSVISGNTIYF
TRBV10-2	TRBJ2-3	13	CASSGQNTDTQYF
TRBV14	TRBJ2-7	17	CASSQELSPGYSYEQYF
TRBV25-1	TRBJ2-2	13	CASSGTVAGELFF
TRBV6-1	TRBJ2-3	13	CASWELRADTQYF
TRBV7-3	TRBJ2-3	16	CASSLEFTGGRDTQYF
TRBV11-3	TRBJ2-7	15	CASSLPGQGRNEQYF
TRBV7-2	TRBJ2-7	15	CASSFGTSRIYEQYF
TRBV7-3	TRBJ1-1	16	CASSYDARGAGTEAFF
TRBV7-8	TRBJ2-7	14	CASSLEAGDYEQYF
TRBV15	TRBJ2-5	13	CATSRYTDETQYF
TRBV28	TRBJ1-2	14	CASAQADRASGYTF
TRBV6-6	TRBJ2-5	15	CASSYRGSGPETQYF
TRBV2	TRBJ2-7	15	CASSEKSGSSYEQYF
TRBV4-3	TRBJ2-7	15	CASSQSRDSLYEQYF
TRBV10-3	TRBJ2-3	14	CAISEGRLLDTQYF
TRBV6-5	TRBJ1-5	14	CASSRGQSNQPQHF
TRBV18	TRBJ2-7	14	CASSPASGPYEQYF
TRBV5-4	TRBJ1-6	14	CASSLQGGNSPLHF
TRBV10-3	TRBJ2-5	18	CAISVGVGPSGGQETQYF
TRBV19	TRBJ1-5	17	CASSIGFGGNQSQPQHF
TRBV28	TRBJ2-6	16	CASRAGTASGANVLTF
TRBV9	TRBJ2-5	16	CASTLYGGGQGETQYF
TRBV6-5	TRBJ1-1	15	CASSYSGQLNTEAFF
TRBV7-7	TRBJ2-7	15	CASSLDRGSSYEQYF
TRBV7-2	TRBJ2-3	15	CASSFSGGFSDTQYF
TRBV2	TRBJ2-4	11	CASSDRAIQYF
TRBV11-3	TRBJ2-5	15	CASSPRDRVQETQYF